These 8 T cell receptor beta chains came from one sample sequenced in a study of memory CD4+ T cells and cytomegalovirus serostatus. Single viable CD3+CD4+CD8-CD45RO+ cells were sorted as the memory CD4+ T cells. TCRdb's copy holds only in-frame clones and misses some; the assay was immunoSEQ multiplex PCR. The repertoire holds tens of thousands of clones, 70% to 85% seen once, with 0.5% to 0.6% in the top ten. Sequencing was carried out using memory CD4+ T cells from blood. The source is an adult in good health and CMV-seronegative.

The genes are TRBV30 and TRBJ1-1; D is unresolved. This CDR3 has 11 residues. Germline loops: CDR1 GTSNPN, CDR2 SVGIG (reference sequence). V was cut by 2 bases and J by 10 bases, with 11 bases left in between. The CDR3 region has the DNA TGTGCCTGGAGTAAATTTCCGTTAGCTTTCTTT. Encoded protein: CAWSKFPLAFF.

DNA for the CDR3: TGTGCCAGCAGCTTGGTACAGTCCGGGACACCGAATTCACCCCTCCACTTT. Translation: CASSLVQSGTPNSPLHF. The chain links TRBV5-6 to TRBJ1-6; D might be TRBD1 (6 bases). This CDR3 region has 17 residues. CDR1 is SGHDT and CDR2 is YYEEEE in the germline V gene. The V gene lost 0 bases and the J gene lost 7 bases, with 17 bases spanning the gap.

As regards this clone: The sample holds other DNA sequences that translate to the same CDR3. The V and J genes are TRBV29-1 and TRBJ1-5; no firm D call. Trimming took 4 bases from V and 5 from J, leaving 9 bases between them. CDR3 size: 12 residues. Germline CDR1 is SQVTM and CDR2 is ANQGSEA. CDR3: CSVGARDQPQHF. The CDR3 DNA is TGCAGCGTTGGGGCGCGGGATCAGCCCCAGCATTTT.

V is TRBV7-6 and J is TRBJ1-1; D is unresolved. V dropped 5 bases and J dropped 4 bases, with 14 bases sitting between them. The CDR3 loop spans 14 amino acids. The germline gives CDR1 SGHVS, CDR2 FNYEAQ. The chain's CDR3 is CASSPGGSRTEAFF. The CDR3 DNA sequence: TGTGCCAGCAGCCCGGGAGGGTCCCGCACTGAAGCTTTCTTT.

The CDR3 is CASRDPGQGDYGYTF. Written as DNA, the CDR3 is TGTGCCAGCAGGGATCCGGGACAGGGGGACTATGGCTACACCTTC. The chain couples TRBV2 to TRBJ1-2; 11 bases fit TRBD1. The CDR3 is 15 residues long. V lost 6 bases to trimming and J lost 3 bases; unmatched junction nucleotides: 6. Germline-derived CDR1 and CDR2 are SNHLY and FYNNEI.

V gene TRBV2 combines with J gene TRBJ1-3, with D unclear. The germline V and J ends were trimmed by 8 bases and 6 bases, with 8 bases remaining between them. Germline V gene data show CDR1 as SNHLY and CDR2 as FYNNEI. The CDR3 runs 11 residues. The CDR3 loop is CASGKENTIYF. As DNA, the CDR3 is TGTGCCAGCGGAAAAGAAAACACCATATATTTT. Full variable domain (outside the CDR3, taken from reference TRBV2 and TRBJ1-3): EPEVTQTPSHQVTQMGQEVILRCVPISNHLYFYWYRQILGQKVEFLVSFYNNEISEKSEIFDDQFSVERPDGSNFTLKIRSTKLEDSAMYFCASGKENTIYFGEGSWLTVV.

V gene TRBV11-1 combines with J gene TRBJ1-2; tentatively, D is TRBD1 (5 bases). Deletions cut 1 base from V and 8 bases from J, with 11 bases between. CDR3 size: 13 residues. CDR1 SGHAT and CDR2 FQDESV come from the germline V gene (reference sequence). Written as DNA, the CDR3 is TGTGCCAGCAGCTTAGGTGCGGGGCCAGGCTACACCTTC. Translating it yields CASSLGAGPGYTF.

In its sample, this clone was seen once. The V call is TRBV7-2, the J call TRBJ2-2; weak D call: TRBD1 (6 bases). The CDR3 runs 13 residues. Germline-derived CDR1 and CDR2 are SGHTA and FQGNSA. V gave up 5 bases and J gave up 6 bases, with 10 bases separating them. CDR3 in DNA: TGTGCCAGCAGCCGGACAGTTTCCGGGGAGCTGTTTTTT. As protein: CASSRTVSGELFF.